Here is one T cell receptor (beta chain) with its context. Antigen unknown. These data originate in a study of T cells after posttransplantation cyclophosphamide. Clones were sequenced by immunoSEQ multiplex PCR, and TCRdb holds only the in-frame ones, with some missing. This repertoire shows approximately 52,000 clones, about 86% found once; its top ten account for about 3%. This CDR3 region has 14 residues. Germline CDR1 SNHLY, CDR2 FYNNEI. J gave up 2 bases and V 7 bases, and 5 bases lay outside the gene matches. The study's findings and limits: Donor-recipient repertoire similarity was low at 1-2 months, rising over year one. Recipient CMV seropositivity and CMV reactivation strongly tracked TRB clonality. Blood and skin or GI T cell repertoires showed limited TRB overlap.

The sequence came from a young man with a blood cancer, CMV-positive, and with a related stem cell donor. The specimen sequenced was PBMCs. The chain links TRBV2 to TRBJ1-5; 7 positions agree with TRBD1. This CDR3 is CASTKTGRNQPQHF. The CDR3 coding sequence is TGTGCCAGCACCAAGACAGGGCGCAATCAGCCCCAGCATTTT.